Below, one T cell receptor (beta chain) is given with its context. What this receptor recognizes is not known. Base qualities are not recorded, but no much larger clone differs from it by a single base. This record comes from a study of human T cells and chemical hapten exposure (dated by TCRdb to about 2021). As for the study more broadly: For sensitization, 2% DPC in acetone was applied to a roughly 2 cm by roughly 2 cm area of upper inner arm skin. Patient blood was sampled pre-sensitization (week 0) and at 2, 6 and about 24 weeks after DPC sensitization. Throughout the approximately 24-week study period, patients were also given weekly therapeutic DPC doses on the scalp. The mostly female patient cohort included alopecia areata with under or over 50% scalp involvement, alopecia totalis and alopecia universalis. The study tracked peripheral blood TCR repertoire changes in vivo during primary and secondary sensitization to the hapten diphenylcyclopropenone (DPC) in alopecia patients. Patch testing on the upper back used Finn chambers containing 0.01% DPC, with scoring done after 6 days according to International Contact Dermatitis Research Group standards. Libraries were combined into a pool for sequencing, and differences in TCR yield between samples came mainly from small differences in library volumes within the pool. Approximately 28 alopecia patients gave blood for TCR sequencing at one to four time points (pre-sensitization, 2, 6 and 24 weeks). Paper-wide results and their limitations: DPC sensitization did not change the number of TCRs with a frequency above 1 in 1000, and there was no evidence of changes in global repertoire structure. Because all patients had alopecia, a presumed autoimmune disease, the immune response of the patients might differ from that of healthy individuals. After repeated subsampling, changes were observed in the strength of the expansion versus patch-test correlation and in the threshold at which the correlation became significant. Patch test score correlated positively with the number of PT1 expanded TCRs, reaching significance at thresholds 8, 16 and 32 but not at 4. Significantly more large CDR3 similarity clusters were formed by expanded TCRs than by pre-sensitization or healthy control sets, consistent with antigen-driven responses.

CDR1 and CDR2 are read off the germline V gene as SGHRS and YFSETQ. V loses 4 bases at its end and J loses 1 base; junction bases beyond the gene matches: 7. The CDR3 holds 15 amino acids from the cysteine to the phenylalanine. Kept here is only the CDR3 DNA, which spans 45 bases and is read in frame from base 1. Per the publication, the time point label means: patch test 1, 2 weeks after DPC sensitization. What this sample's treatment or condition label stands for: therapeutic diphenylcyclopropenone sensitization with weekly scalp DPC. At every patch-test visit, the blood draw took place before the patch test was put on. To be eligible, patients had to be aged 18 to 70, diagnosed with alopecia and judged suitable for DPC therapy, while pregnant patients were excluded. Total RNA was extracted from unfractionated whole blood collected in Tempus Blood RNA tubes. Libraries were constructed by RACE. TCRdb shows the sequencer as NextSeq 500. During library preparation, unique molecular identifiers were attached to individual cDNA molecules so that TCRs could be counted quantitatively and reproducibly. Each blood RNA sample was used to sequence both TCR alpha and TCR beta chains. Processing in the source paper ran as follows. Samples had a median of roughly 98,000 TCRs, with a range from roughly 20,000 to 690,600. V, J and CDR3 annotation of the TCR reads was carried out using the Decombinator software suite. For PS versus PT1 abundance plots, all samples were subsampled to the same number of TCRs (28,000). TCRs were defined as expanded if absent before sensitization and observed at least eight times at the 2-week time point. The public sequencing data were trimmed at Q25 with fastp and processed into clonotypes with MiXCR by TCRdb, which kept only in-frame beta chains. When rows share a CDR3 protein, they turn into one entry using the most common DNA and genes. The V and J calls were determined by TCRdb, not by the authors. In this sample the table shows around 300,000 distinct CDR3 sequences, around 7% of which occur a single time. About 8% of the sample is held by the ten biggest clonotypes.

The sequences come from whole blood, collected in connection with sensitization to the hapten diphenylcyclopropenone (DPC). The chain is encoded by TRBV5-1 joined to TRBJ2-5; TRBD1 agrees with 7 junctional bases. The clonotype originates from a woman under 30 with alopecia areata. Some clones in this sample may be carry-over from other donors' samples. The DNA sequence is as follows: TGCGCCAGCAGCCTTACAGGGGCCCGCCAAGAGACCCAGTACTTC. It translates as CASSLTGARQETQYF.